Presented here are 26 T cell receptor beta chains from one specimen sequenced in a study of CD8 T cells in ankylosing spondylitis. TCRdb re-derived calls from the 5' RACE reads in MiXCR, one entry per CDR3 protein. The repertoire includes 150,000 to 200,000 distinct CDR3 sequences, approximately 13% of them detected once, and roughly 11% sits in the top ten. The sample taken for sequencing was blood, either unsorted or a sorted T cell fraction (not recorded which). The receptors here all came from a female donor with ankylosing spondylitis or in good health (not recorded which).

This clonotype appeared many times. V is TRBV12-3 or TRBV12-4 and J is TRBJ1-3; D gene uncertain. V was cut by 6 bases and J by 4 bases, with 10 bases left in between. This CDR3 region has 13 residues. The CDR3 nucleotides read TGTGCCAGCAGCTCGGGCCGCGGAAACACCATATATTTT. Translation: CASSSGRGNTIYF.

This clonotype was seen only a few times. One end of the junction fails to match germline, which may point to a read error. The chain has TRBV7-7 and TRBJ2-1; D possibly uses TRBD1 or TRBD2 (5 bases each). The CDR3 totals 15 residues. CDR1 and CDR2 (germline): SSHAT, FNYEAQ (reference sequence). CDR3: CASSFGASSYNEQFF. The DNA for the CDR3 is TGTGCTAGCAGCTTCGGGGCGAGCTCCTACAATGAGCAGTTCTTC.

The chain has TRBV7-2 and TRBJ2-5; D is unresolved. V was trimmed by 4 bases and J by 7 bases, leaving 10 bases between them. Germline CDR1 is SGHTA and CDR2 is FQGNSA. The CDR3 length is 12 residues. The CDR3 DNA follows: TGTGCCAGCAGCTGGGTCGTGGGGACCCAGTACTTC. Translation gives CASSWVVGTQYF.

This clonotype was observed a handful of times. The chain recombines TRBV5-6 with TRBJ1-5; D not resolved. Germline V gives CDR1 SGHDT, CDR2 YYEEEE. V lost 0 bases, J lost 1 base, and 11 bases lay in between. The CDR3 totals 16 residues. This CDR3 reads CASSLDRGTSNQPQHF. DNA of the CDR3: TGTGCCAGCAGCTTGGATCGAGGTACGAGCAATCAGCCCCAGCATTTT.

This clonotype was detected a few times. V gene TRBV19 combines with J gene TRBJ2-1; no reliable D call. This CDR3 has 12 residues. Germline CDR1 and CDR2: LNHDA and SQIVND (reference sequence). The V end lost 3 bases, the J end lost 8 bases, and 8 bases lay between the germline ends. The CDR3 reads CASSILMDEQFF. CDR3 nucleotide sequence: TGTGCCAGTAGTATTCTGATGGATGAGCAGTTCTTC.

A few counts support this clonotype. The chain carries TRBV5-6 and TRBJ1-5; TRBD1 might be the D (5 bases). The CDR3 sequence is 14 residues long. Trimming pared 0 bases from V and 4 bases from J, leaving 8 bases between. Germline values: CDR1 SGHDT, CDR2 YYEEEE. CDR3: CASSLGHRNQPQHF. The CDR3 DNA reads TGTGCCAGCAGCTTGGGACACAGGAATCAGCCCCAGCATTTT.

The table lists this clonotype with many counts. The genes are TRBV14 and TRBJ1-6; D gene ambiguous. The germline V gene has CDR1 SGHDN and CDR2 FVKESK. Trimming stripped 0 bases from V and 13 bases from J, with 10 bases between. The CDR3 is 13 amino acids. The CDR3 DNA reads TGTGCCAGCAGCCAAGATATCAGGAAGCCCCTCCACTTT. This translates into CASSQDIRKPLHF.

As DNA, the CDR3 is TGTGCCAGCAGCTGGGGCGGGGGCCACAATGAGCAGTTCTTC. It codes for CASSWGGGHNEQFF. The genes are TRBV7-9 and TRBJ2-1; maybe TRBD2 (7 bases). The CDR3 runs to 14 residues. Trimming cost V 4 bases and J 5 bases, with 12 bases left between them. Looked up from germline, CDR1 is SEHNR and CDR2 is FQNEAQ (reference sequence).

The rearrangement links TRBV20-1 to TRBJ2-3, with D uncertain. With 6 bases removed from V and 0 bases from J, the gap between germline ends came to 13 bases. Germline CDR1 is DFQATT and CDR2 is SNEGSKA (reference sequence). The CDR3 extends over 14 amino acids. The chain's CDR3 is CSAKWADSTDTQYF. For the CDR3, the DNA is TGCAGTGCCAAGTGGGCGGACAGCACAGATACGCAGTATTTT.

This clonotype has a handful of counts. This chain joins TRBV21-1 and TRBJ1-2; the table's D call of TRBD1 was not tested on the DNA. TRBV21-1 is described as a pseudogene. This CDR3 has 17 residues. CDR3 DNA sequence: TGTGCCAGCAGCCGCGACAGGGAGCCGCTTCGGAGCTATGGCTACACCTTC. Its protein product is CASSRDREPLRSYGYTF.

The V call is TRBV12-3 or TRBV12-4, the J call TRBJ1-4; TRBD1 aligns across 7 bases. Trimming took 6 bases from V and 5 from J; bases not matched to a gene: 3. The CDR3 extends over 13 amino acids. The CDR3 loop is CASRGTVNEKLFF. CDR3 in DNA: TGTGCCAGCAGGGGGACAGTGAATGAAAAACTGTTTTTT.

This clonotype has ten or more counts. The rearrangement uses TRBV4-1 and TRBJ2-7; perhaps TRBD2 as D (6 bases). The V and J ends lost 0 bases and 7 bases respectively, with 10 bases between them. From germline, CDR1 is MGHRA and CDR2 YSYEKL. The CDR3 consists of 13 residues. This chain's CDR3 is CASSQDLAWEQYF. CDR3 DNA: TGCGCCAGCAGCCAAGATCTAGCGTGGGAGCAGTACTTC.

This clonotype has more than one count but fewer than ten. V gene TRBV11-2 combines with J gene TRBJ2-5; 14 bases are a match to TRBD2. The CDR3 loop spans 16 amino acids. V gave up 6 bases and J gave up 5 bases; unmatched junction bases: 8. Germline V lookup: CDR1 SGHAT, CDR2 FQNNGV. The CDR3 protein is CASRRGTSGSLETQYF. CDR3 nucleotides: TGTGCCAGCAGGCGAGGGACTAGCGGGAGTCTGGAGACCCAGTACTTC.

A few counts support this clonotype. The chain combines TRBV5-1 with TRBJ1-2, with D tentatively TRBD1 (5 bases). Trimming shortened V by 2 bases and J by 7 bases, and 15 bases separated the two germline ends. Germline V CDR1 and CDR2: SGHRS, YFSETQ. This CDR3 is 14 amino acids long. The DNA of the CDR3 is TGCGCCAGCAGCTTTGACCCCGGGACTGGTGGCTACACCTTC. Protein product: CASSFDPGTGGYTF.

The chain couples TRBV24-1 to TRBJ2-1; 7 bases fit TRBD2. Per germline, CDR1 KGHDR and CDR2 SFDVKD. CDR3 length: 11 amino acids. The V gene end was trimmed by 10 bases and the J gene end by 11 bases; junction bases not matched to a gene: 7. In nucleotides, the CDR3 is TGTGCCACTTCAAGGGAGGGTAAGCAGTTCTTC. Translating gives CATSREGKQFF.

This clonotype appeared many times. J is TRBJ2-3 and V is TRBV20-1; tentatively, D is TRBD1 (6 bases). This CDR3 is built from 14 residues. The germline gives CDR1 DFQATT, CDR2 SNEGSKA (reference sequence). The V gene lost 6 bases and the J gene lost 0 bases, with 13 bases spanning the gap. In DNA form, the CDR3 reads TGCAGTGCCGAAAAACAGGGTAGCACAGATACGCAGTATTTT. Translating it yields CSAEKQGSTDTQYF.

This clonotype occurred many times. The chain employs TRBV7-2 and TRBJ2-1; no reliable D call. Per germline, CDR1 SGHTA and CDR2 FQGNSA. Trimming shortened V by 1 base and J by 6 bases, and 13 bases separated the two germline ends. This CDR3 has 15 amino acids. The CDR3: CASSLGQVLGNEQFF. In nucleotides, the CDR3 is TGTGCCAGCAGCTTAGGCCAGGTTCTAGGCAATGAGCAGTTCTTC. The full variable domain, its missing parts supplied by reference TRBV7-2 and TRBJ2-1, is GAGVSQSPSNKVTEKGKDVELRCDPISGHTALYWYRQSLGQGLEFLIYFQGNSAPDKSGLPSDRFSAERTGGSVSTLTIQRTQQEDSAVYLCASSLGQVLGNEQFFGPGTRLTVL.

The V and J genes are TRBV18 and TRBJ2-3; D is uncertain. With 3 bases removed from V and 5 bases from J, the gap between germline ends came to 6 bases. The length of the CDR3 is 12 residues. The germline V gene encodes CDR1 KGHSH and CDR2 LQKENI. CDR3 nucleotide sequence: TGTGCCAGCTCACCGGCTGAAGATACGCAGTATTTT. Translated, it gives CASSPAEDTQYF.

This clonotype came up many times. CDR3 coding DNA: TGCAGTGCTATGGCAGGGGGCAATCAGCCCCAGCATTTT. Translation: CSAMAGGNQPQHF. The chain combines TRBV20-1 with TRBJ1-5, with D possibly TRBD1 on 6 matching bases. V was clipped by 4 bases and J by 2 bases, with 9 bases between them. The germline V gene has CDR1 DFQATT and CDR2 SNEGSKA (reference sequence). This CDR3 contains 13 residues.

This clonotype was observed a few times. DNA for the CDR3: TGTGCCAGCAGAATGGCGGGAGGGCGGAGTGAGCAGTTCTTC. This sequence encodes CASRMAGGRSEQFF. This chain connects TRBV6-2 or TRBV6-3 to TRBJ2-1; TRBD2 aligns across 9 bases. V was clipped by 6 bases and J by 9 bases; unmatched bases: 9. This CDR3 contains 14 residues. Per the germline V gene, CDR1 is MNHEY and CDR2 is SVGEGT.

This clonotype has more than one count but fewer than ten. This sequence joins TRBV30 and TRBJ1-6; D remains ambiguous. V lost 7 bases and J 7 bases, leaving 20 bases between the germline ends. The CDR3 has 15 amino acids. CDR1 GTSNPN and CDR2 SVGIG come from the germline V gene (reference sequence). Here the CDR3 reads CASHPKGIYNSPLHF. The CDR3 region has the DNA TGTGCCTCCCACCCAAAGGGAATATACAATTCACCCCTCCACTTT.

In DNA, the CDR3 is TGTGCCAGCAGCTTAGTATCTACAGGGGACACTGAAGCTTTCTTT. It codes for CASSLVSTGDTEAFF. V and J are TRBV7-2 and TRBJ1-1; 7 bases are a match to TRBD1. Unmatched junction bases numbered 5, after V lost 1 base and J lost 3 bases. The length of the CDR3 is 15 residues. Germline V gives CDR1 SGHTA, CDR2 FQGNSA.

The chain has TRBV25-1 and TRBJ2-7; TRBD1 or TRBD2 may be the D gene (6 bases each). The V end lost 7 bases, the J end lost 4 bases, and 14 bases lay between the germline ends. This CDR3 is built from 13 residues. The germline CDR1 and CDR2 sequences are MGHDK and SYGVNS. The CDR3 nucleotides read TGTGCCAGCACCCGGGCGGGACAATACGAGCAGTACTTC. This sequence encodes CASTRAGQYEQYF.

The table lists this clonotype with many counts. The gene calls are TRBV5-6 and TRBJ1-2; D is undetermined. The germline V gene has CDR1 SGHDT and CDR2 YYEEEE. The CDR3 is made up of 13 amino acids. Trimming took 6 bases from V and 4 from J, leaving 13 bases between them. CDR3 in DNA: TGTGCCAGCATACCCCCATCCGGCTATGGCTACACCTTC. Translating gives CASIPPSGYGYTF.

This clonotype was picked up a small number of times. The chain has TRBV4-3 and TRBJ1-6; possible D gene TRBD1, 5 bases. The CDR3 runs to 16 residues. The V gene's germline CDR1 is LGHNA and CDR2 YSLEER. Trimming removed 2 bases at V and 4 bases at J, with 12 bases between. For the CDR3, the DNA is TGCGCCAGCAGCCAAAGGGACCCAAGTTATAATTCACCCCTCCACTTT. It codes for CASSQRDPSYNSPLHF.

At least ten counts were recorded for this clonotype. CDR3 protein: CSARTANTGELFF. The DNA of the CDR3 is TGCAGTGCCAGGACAGCGAACACCGGGGAGCTGTTTTTT. V is TRBV20-1 and J is TRBJ2-2, with D perhaps TRBD1 (6 bases). The V end was cut by 6 bases, the J end by 0 bases, with 8 bases between. This CDR3 is built from 13 residues. CDR1 is DFQATT, CDR2 SNEGSKA, per germline (reference sequence).